This T cell receptor beta chain was sequenced for a study of cytomegalovirus exposure and HLA in healthy donors. Use of 60 Vbeta and 13 Jbeta primers characterized the PCR. TCRdb's copy holds only in-frame clones and misses some; the assay was immunoSEQ multiplex PCR. Of nearly 110,000 clones detected, more than 65% appear once; the ten largest clones hold 3.5% to 5%. Trimming removed 4 bases from V and 7 bases from J, with 16 bases in between. The CDR3 runs to 14 residues. Germline V gene data show CDR1 as SNHLY and CDR2 as FYNNEI. The specimen was PBMCs. This TCR came from a male donor in good health and CMV-seronegative. The rearrangement joins TRBV2 to TRBJ1-2; perhaps TRBD1 as D (6 bases). CDR3 in DNA: TGTGCCAGCAGTGTTAGGCAGGGGAGTAGTGGCTACACCTTC. Translation gives CASSVRQGSSGYTF.